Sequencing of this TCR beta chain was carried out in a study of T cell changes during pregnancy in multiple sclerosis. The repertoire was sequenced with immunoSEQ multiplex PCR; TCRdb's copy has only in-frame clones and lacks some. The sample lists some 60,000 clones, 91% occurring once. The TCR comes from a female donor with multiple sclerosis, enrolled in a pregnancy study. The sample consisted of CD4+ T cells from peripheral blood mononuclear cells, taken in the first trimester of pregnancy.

The CDR3 loop reads CSVTGTLSNVAWNEQFF. The CDR3 DNA sequence: TGCAGCGTCACCGGGACTCTCAGTAACGTCGCTTGGAATGAGCAGTTCTTC. The chain carries TRBV29-1 and TRBJ2-1; D might be TRBD2 (6 bases). The V gene lost 6 bases and the J gene lost 7 bases, with 28 bases spanning the gap. The CDR3 covers 17 residues. CDR1 SQVTM and CDR2 ANQGSEA come from the germline V gene.